A selection of T cell receptor beta chains follows, all from one sample in a study of T cell responses to AZD1222 COVID-19 vaccine. Libraries were prepared by immunoSEQ multiplex PCR; TCRdb keeps only in-frame clonotypes and omits some of them. Among under 200,000 clones listed, roughly 89% were seen once. This specimen consisted of peripheral blood, obtained 28 days after the second AZD1222 dose. The origin of the receptors is an adult who received the AZD1222 COVID-19 vaccine. Each CDR3 is given with its conserved first and last residue. D genes are given only for firm matches. Clone size is given for some rows only: seen once, a few or many times, or a class if the clone is expanded.

j_call: TRBJ2-3
v_call: TRBV4-3
clone_size: NA
d_call: NA
cdr3_nt: TGCGCCAGCAGCCCCGGACAGTTCAGTGCCACAGATACGCAGTATTTT
cdr3_aa: CASSPGQFSATDTQYF

j_call: TRBJ2-7
v_call: TRBV4-2
clone_size: NA
d_call: NA
cdr3_nt: TGTGCCAGCAGCCAAGCCATCGCTTCGGGTCACGAGCAGTACTTC
cdr3_aa: CASSQAIASGHEQYF

j_call: TRBJ1-1
v_call: TRBV10-1
clone_size: NA
d_call: TRBD1
cdr3_nt: TGCGCCAGCAGATCCACCCGGGACAGGCCCACTGAAGCTTTCTTT
cdr3_aa: CASRSTRDRPTEAFF

j_call: TRBJ2-1
v_call: TRBV4-1
clone_size: NA
d_call: NA
cdr3_nt: TGCGCCAGCAGCCAAGTACAGGGTGGTGGAAATGAGCAGTTCTTC
cdr3_aa: CASSQVQGGGNEQFF

j_call: TRBJ1-6
v_call: TRBV15
clone_size: NA
d_call: NA
cdr3_nt: TGTGCCACCAGCAGTTCTCCCCCCCCCTACGTTCCCGGGTCACCCCTCCACTTT
cdr3_aa: CATSSSPPPYVPGSPLHF

j_call: TRBJ2-5
v_call: TRBV9
clone_size: NA
d_call: TRBD2
cdr3_nt: TGTGCCAGCAGCGTAGGTTGGCGGGGGGAGACCCAGTACTTC
cdr3_aa: CASSVGWRGETQYF

j_call: TRBJ2-2
v_call: TRBV1
clone_size: NA
d_call: NA
cdr3_nt: TGCACCAGCAGCAAGGGCAGAGGCCGGGAGCTGTTTTTT
cdr3_aa: CTSSKGRGRELFF

j_call: TRBJ2-2
v_call: TRBV7-9
clone_size: NA
d_call: NA
cdr3_nt: TGTGCCAGCAGCTGGACCGGGGAGCTGTTTTTT
cdr3_aa: CASSWTGELFF

j_call: TRBJ2-2
v_call: TRBV6-4
clone_size: NA
d_call: NA
cdr3_nt: TGTGCCAGCAGGGTGTTCTATAACACCGGGGAGCTGTTTTTT
cdr3_aa: CASRVFYNTGELFF

j_call: TRBJ1-1
v_call: TRBV29-1
clone_size: NA
d_call: NA
cdr3_nt: TGCAGCGTTGAACCGGGGTCAGAAGCTTTCTTT
cdr3_aa: CSVEPGSEAFF

j_call: TRBJ1-6
v_call: TRBV7-8
clone_size: NA
d_call: NA
cdr3_nt: TGTGCCAGCAGCTTAGAGACCAGGGGCCTCTCCTATAATTCACCCCTCCACTTT
cdr3_aa: CASSLETRGLSYNSPLHF

j_call: TRBJ1-1
v_call: TRBV6-2/TRBV6-3
clone_size: NA
d_call: TRBD1
cdr3_nt: TGTGCCAGCAGTTGGCAGGGGGCATTTGAAGCTTTCTTT
cdr3_aa: CASSWQGAFEAFF

j_call: TRBJ1-6
v_call: TRBV4-2
clone_size: NA
d_call: NA
cdr3_nt: TGTGCCAGCAGCCAAGACAGACTTAATTCACCCCTCCACTTT
cdr3_aa: CASSQDRLNSPLHF

j_call: TRBJ1-1
v_call: TRBV3-1/TRBV3-2
clone_size: NA
d_call: TRBD1
cdr3_nt: TGTGCCAGCAGTCGGTGGACAGGGTCTGAAGCTTTCTTT
cdr3_aa: CASSRWTGSEAFF

j_call: TRBJ2-1
v_call: TRBV2
clone_size: NA
d_call: NA
cdr3_nt: TGTGCCAGCAGCCGGGAGCCCGGGGAGTTCTTC
cdr3_aa: CASSREPGEFF

j_call: TRBJ2-1
v_call: TRBV9
clone_size: NA
d_call: TRBD2
cdr3_nt: TGTGCCAGCAGCGTCCGCCTAGACTTCACTAGCGGGGGGGCCTTTGAGCAGTTCTTC
cdr3_aa: CASSVRLDFTSGGAFEQFF

j_call: TRBJ2-5
v_call: TRBV5-1
clone_size: NA
d_call: NA
cdr3_nt: TGCGCCAGCAGCTTGGATAAGGAGACCCAGTACTTC
cdr3_aa: CASSLDKETQYF

j_call: TRBJ2-1
v_call: TRBV28
clone_size: NA
d_call: NA
cdr3_nt: TGTGCCAGCCAAACTAAGGGGGGTTTTTCCTACAATGAGCAGTTCTTC
cdr3_aa: CASQTKGGFSYNEQFF

j_call: TRBJ1-5
v_call: TRBV6-1
clone_size: many
d_call: NA
cdr3_nt: TGTGCCAGCAGTGAAGATCTAGGATGGAGCAATCAGCCCCAGCATTTT
cdr3_aa: CASSEDLGWSNQPQHF

j_call: TRBJ2-7
v_call: TRBV19
clone_size: NA
d_call: TRBD1
cdr3_nt: TGTGCCAGTAGTATAAGGTCCGACAGGGATCATGACTACTACGAGCAGTACTTC
cdr3_aa: CASSIRSDRDHDYYEQYF

j_call: TRBJ2-1
v_call: TRBV19
clone_size: NA
d_call: TRBD2
cdr3_nt: TGTGCCAGTAGACTAGCGGGGGGGAATGAGCAGTTCTTC
cdr3_aa: CASRLAGGNEQFF

j_call: TRBJ1-4
v_call: TRBV9
clone_size: NA
d_call: TRBD1
cdr3_nt: TGTGCCAGCAGCGCTCCTGACAGGGGAAAACTGTTTTTT
cdr3_aa: CASSAPDRGKLFF

j_call: TRBJ2-7
v_call: TRBV10-3
clone_size: NA
d_call: NA
cdr3_nt: TGTGCCATCAGTGGACAGTTGAGCTCCTACGAGCAGTACTTC
cdr3_aa: CAISGQLSSYEQYF

j_call: TRBJ2-1
v_call: TRBV6-2/TRBV6-3
clone_size: NA
d_call: NA
cdr3_nt: TGTGCCAGCAGTTACCCCTCTGGGCCCAAGAAGCAGTTCTTC
cdr3_aa: CASSYPSGPKKQFF

j_call: TRBJ1-2
v_call: TRBV6-5
clone_size: NA
d_call: NA
cdr3_nt: TGTGCCAGCAGCCGTGGCAGAGCCCACTATGGCTACACCTTC
cdr3_aa: CASSRGRAHYGYTF

j_call: TRBJ1-2
v_call: TRBV6-5
clone_size: few
d_call: TRBD1
cdr3_nt: TGTGCCAGCACCAGGGGGGGTGTGGGCTACACCTTC
cdr3_aa: CASTRGGVGYTF

j_call: TRBJ1-2
v_call: TRBV5-4
clone_size: NA
d_call: TRBD1
cdr3_nt: TGTGCCAGCAGCTTGGCGACAGGGAGCTATGGCTACACCTTC
cdr3_aa: CASSLATGSYGYTF

j_call: TRBJ2-7
v_call: TRBV3-1/TRBV3-2
clone_size: NA
d_call: NA
cdr3_nt: TGTGCCAGCAGCCAAGACGGCGGGATCTACGAGCAGTACTTC
cdr3_aa: CASSQDGGIYEQYF

j_call: TRBJ1-2
v_call: TRBV12-3/TRBV12-4
clone_size: NA
d_call: NA
cdr3_nt: TGTGCCAGCAGTTTGTACGGCAGCCGCTACACCTTC
cdr3_aa: CASSLYGSRYTF

j_call: TRBJ1-2
v_call: TRBV29-1
clone_size: NA
d_call: NA
cdr3_nt: TGCAGCGTTGTGGCTTCTCGGGGAATGGACTATGGCTACACCTTC
cdr3_aa: CSVVASRGMDYGYTF

j_call: TRBJ1-6
v_call: TRBV10-1
clone_size: NA
d_call: NA
cdr3_nt: TGCGCCAGCAGCGCTGCGGGGAATTCACCCCTCCACTTT
cdr3_aa: CASSAAGNSPLHF

j_call: TRBJ2-7
v_call: TRBV5-1
clone_size: NA
d_call: TRBD2
cdr3_nt: TGCGCCAGCAGCCCTAGCGGGGCCTATTACGAGCAGTACTTC
cdr3_aa: CASSPSGAYYEQYF

j_call: TRBJ2-1
v_call: TRBV2
clone_size: once
d_call: TRBD2
cdr3_nt: TGTGCCAGCAGGCAACTAGCGGGGGGGTACAATGAGCAGTTCTTC
cdr3_aa: CASRQLAGGYNEQFF

j_call: TRBJ1-1
v_call: TRBV19
clone_size: NA
d_call: NA
cdr3_nt: TGTGCCAGTAGTATAAACAGTTTGAACACTGAAGCTTTCTTT
cdr3_aa: CASSINSLNTEAFF

j_call: TRBJ2-2
v_call: TRBV7-9
clone_size: NA
d_call: NA
cdr3_nt: TGTGCCAGCAGCAACAGAGAGGGAACCGGGGAGCTGTTTTTT
cdr3_aa: CASSNREGTGELFF

j_call: TRBJ2-5
v_call: TRBV18
clone_size: NA
d_call: TRBD1
cdr3_nt: TGTGCCAGCTCACTAGGGACAGTCCAAGAGGCCCAGTACTTC
cdr3_aa: CASSLGTVQEAQYF

j_call: TRBJ1-2
v_call: TRBV5-1
clone_size: NA
d_call: NA
cdr3_nt: TGCGCCAGCAGCTTGGAGGGAAACTATGGCTACACCTTC
cdr3_aa: CASSLEGNYGYTF

j_call: TRBJ1-1
v_call: TRBV5-1
clone_size: NA
d_call: NA
cdr3_nt: TGCGCCAGCAGCTCCGGATGGAGGGAGACTGAAGCTTTCTTT
cdr3_aa: CASSSGWRETEAFF